A selection of T cell receptor beta chains follows, all from one sample in a study of cytomegalovirus exposure and HLA in healthy donors. Only in-frame clones appear in the TCRdb table, and some are missing; sequencing was by immunoSEQ multiplex PCR. With more than 95,000 clones in the sample, the ten largest clones hold about 2.2%. The sample comprised PBMCs. All receptors come from a man aged 40-55 years in good health and CMV-seronegative. CDR3s include the opening cysteine and the closing phenylalanine or tryptophan. The order of the fields is J gene, D gene, V gene, CDR3 DNA, CDR3 protein. The D gene is left open where the match is weak.

TRBJ1-1,TRBD1,TRBV10-3,TGTGCCATCAGTGAGCCTGGACAGGCCAACACTGAAGCTTTCTTT,CAISEPGQANTEAFF
TRBJ1-5,TRBD1,TRBV5-1,TGCGCCAGCAGCTTGGACGTGACAGGGGGCAGTCAGCCCCAGCATTTT,CASSLDVTGGSQPQHF
TRBJ2-1,TRBD2,TRBV7-8,TGTGCCAGCAGCTTAAGAGGTAGCGGGGGCGGTCCTTACAATGAGCAGTTCTTC,CASSLRGSGGGPYNEQFF
TRBJ2-7,.,TRBV11-3,TGTGCCAGCAGCTTTCCTAGCGTTAGACGCGAGCAGTACTTC,CASSFPSVRREQYF
TRBJ2-5,.,TRBV27,TGTGCCAGCAGTCCCCGCCAGGGTCGATGGGAGACCCAGTACTTC,CASSPRQGRWETQYF
TRBJ1-5,.,TRBV21-1,TGTGCCAGCAGTCTCGGGAGGGCGGGTCAGCCCCAGCATTTT,CASSLGRAGQPQHF
TRBJ2-6,TRBD1,TRBV5-1,TGCGCCAGCAGCACTGGGACAGGGGGCTCTGGGGCCAACGTCCTGACTTTC,CASSTGTGGSGANVLTF
TRBJ2-7,TRBD2,TRBV28,TGTGCCATCTTCGGGGGTGGAGCGGGAGCGAGGAACGAGCAGTACTTC,CAIFGGGAGARNEQYF
TRBJ2-7,TRBD2,TRBV6-5,TGTGCCAGCAGTGAAACTAGCGGCTCCTACGAGCAGTACTTC,CASSETSGSYEQYF
TRBJ2-7,TRBD2,TRBV5-1,TGCGCCAGCAGCTTGACGACTAGCGGGAGGGCCCACGAGCAGTACTTC,CASSLTTSGRAHEQYF
TRBJ2-2,TRBD2,TRBV5-6,TGTGCCAGCAGCTCCGGACTAGCGGGAAGAGAGAACACCGGGGAGCTGTTTTTT,CASSSGLAGRENTGELFF
TRBJ2-5,.,TRBV5-1,TGCGCCAGCAGCTTGGCTAATGGAGAGACCCAGTACTTC,CASSLANGETQYF
TRBJ1-5,.,TRBV10-3,TGTGCCACCCGAAGAGGGGGGGATAGCAATCAGCCCCAGCATTTT,CATRRGGDSNQPQHF
TRBJ2-7,TRBD1,TRBV19,TGTGCCAGTAGTCTAGACCCCGGGACAGAGGGCGGCGAGCAGTACTTC,CASSLDPGTEGGEQYF
TRBJ2-7,TRBD2,TRBV10-3,TGTGCCATCAGTGAAAGACTAGCGGGAGCTCCCGAGCAGTACTTC,CAISERLAGAPEQYF
TRBJ2-3,.,TRBV2,TGTGCCAGCAAGGCGGGGGCCCACACAGATACGCAGTATTTT,CASKAGAHTDTQYF
TRBJ1-2,TRBD1,TRBV7-8,TGTGCCAGCAGCCCCACAGGGGGAACGGACTATGGCTACACCTTC,CASSPTGGTDYGYTF
TRBJ2-7,TRBD1,TRBV5-6,TGTGCCAGCAGCCTGGACAGGGCACGGGTTTTCGAGCAGTACTTC,CASSLDRARVFEQYF
TRBJ2-3,.,TRBV4-1,TGCGCCAGCAGCCAAGATTTCGACAGTAGCACAGATACGCAGTATTTT,CASSQDFDSSTDTQYF
TRBJ2-1,TRBD2,TRBV5-1,TGCGCCAGCAGCTCCATAGCGGGAGGGGTAAACAATGAGCAGTTCTTC,CASSSIAGGVNNEQFF
TRBJ1-2,.,TRBV2,TGTGCCAGCAGTGGGGCAGGGTATGGCTACACCTTC,CASSGAGYGYTF
TRBJ1-5,.,TRBV2,TGTGCCAGCAGGGGAGGGACACGCAATCAGCCCCAGCATTTT,CASRGGTRNQPQHF
TRBJ2-4,TRBD2,TRBV28,TGTGCCAGCCTAATTCGGACTAGCGGTCAAAACATTCAGTACTTC,CASLIRTSGQNIQYF
TRBJ2-7,TRBD2,TRBV28,TGTGCCAGCAGGTCGCCGGCGGGAGGTAAAAAAACCTACGAGCAGTACTTC,CASRSPAGGKKTYEQYF
TRBJ1-5,.,TRBV4-3,TGCGCCAGCAGCCAAGATAGAGGGCCCGATCAGCCCCAGCATTTT,CASSQDRGPDQPQHF
TRBJ2-7,.,TRBV10-3,TGTGCCACGTCACCTCGACAGGGAGGTTCCTCCGAGCAGTACTTC,CATSPRQGGSSEQYF